This is a list of T cell receptor beta chains from one sample in a study of early stage breast cancer tumors. Profiled with immunoSEQ multiplex PCR; TCRdb holds only in-frame clones, not every one. The sample comprises more than 15,000 clones, around 88% of which are singletons, and under 2% rests with the top ten. Sequenced sample: blood. These receptors originate from a person aged 70 to 85 with breast cancer. The CDR3 runs from the conserved cysteine through the conserved F or W. D genes are given only for firm matches. Size tells how often a clone was seen (once, few, many) or the class of an expanded clone, and some rows leave it out.

>-|TRBV7-2|TRBD1|TRBJ2-7
TGTGCCAGCAGCTCAGTACAGGGGTACGAGCAGTACTTC
CASSSVQGYEQYF
>once|TRBV28|-|TRBJ1-4
TGTGCCAGCAGTTTGGACTCCAGAAGCGAAAAACTGTTTTTT
CASSLDSRSEKLFF
>-|TRBV30|-|TRBJ1-2
TGTGCCTGGAGTGTCGGGTCGGGGTTCGGCTACACCTTC
CAWSVGSGFGYTF
>-|TRBV19|TRBD1|TRBJ1-2
TGTGCCAGTAGAAGCGACAGGGACTATGGCTACACCTTC
CASRSDRDYGYTF
>-|TRBV6-5|TRBD1|TRBJ1-3
TGTGCCAGCAGCATGGGACAGTACTCTGGAAACACCATATATTTT
CASSMGQYSGNTIYF
>once|TRBV7-3|TRBD2|TRBJ2-3
TGTGCCAGCAGCTTCCGGACTAGCGGGGGCACAGATACGCAGTATTTT
CASSFRTSGGTDTQYF
>-|TRBV5-5|-|TRBJ1-5
TGTGCCAGCAGCTTGGCCCACTCTTATAGCAATCAGCCCCAGCATTTT
CASSLAHSYSNQPQHF
>few|TRBV5-1|-|TRBJ2-5
TGCGCCAGCAGCTCCGTGGAGACCCAGTACTTC
CASSSVETQYF
>few|TRBV19|-|TRBJ1-5
TGTGCCAGTAGTGGCCAGGGACTCAGGAACAATCAGCCCCAGCATTTT
CASSGQGLRNNQPQHF
>-|TRBV29-1|TRBD2|TRBJ2-2
TGCAGCGTTGTTGGGAACACGGGGGGGACAGGGGAGCTGTTTTTT
CSVVGNTGGTGELFF
>once|TRBV27|-|TRBJ2-1
TGTGCCAGCAGTGGTCCTACCTTGCGGGGACCGAATGAGCAGTTCTTC
CASSGPTLRGPNEQFF
>-|TRBV19|TRBD2|TRBJ2-5
TGTGCCAGTAGTATGCAGGGACTAGCGGGGGGGAGGGGAGAGACCCAGTACTTC
CASSMQGLAGGRGETQYF
>-|TRBV29-1|TRBD2|TRBJ2-1
TGCAGCGTTCTGGCGGGGGGGAGGAATGAGCAGTTCTTC
CSVLAGGRNEQFF
>-|TRBV4-3|TRBD2|TRBJ2-1
TGCGCCAGCAGCCAAGATCCACTAGCGGGGGGTCGCAATGAGCAGTTCTTC
CASSQDPLAGGRNEQFF
>-|TRBV5-1|-|TRBJ1-2
TGCGCCAGCAGCTTGGCCCCCCAGGGTGGTGTCTATGGCTACACCTTC
CASSLAPQGGVYGYTF
>-|TRBV11-2|-|TRBJ1-2
TGTGCCAGCAGCTTAGGGGACACTAACTATGGCTACACCTTC
CASSLGDTNYGYTF
>-|TRBV7-2|-|TRBJ2-1
TGTGCCAGCAGCTTAGCGGTCAGTCGCTCCTACAATGAGCAGTTCTTC
CASSLAVSRSYNEQFF
>-|TRBV4-3|-|TRBJ1-5
TGCGCCAGCAGCCAAGAGCTAGGGGGTAATCAGCCCCAGCATTTT
CASSQELGGNQPQHF
>once|TRBV27|TRBD2|TRBJ2-3
TGTGCCAGCAGTTTATCGTCGCGGGGGGGGGCAGATACGCAGTATTTT
CASSLSSRGGADTQYF
>-|TRBV4-2|TRBD1|TRBJ1-6
TGTGCCAGCAGCCAACTTAGGGGGACAGGGAATTCACCCCTCCACTTT
CASSQLRGTGNSPLHF
>-|TRBV19|TRBD1|TRBJ2-5
TGTGCCAGTAGTGTCTCCGGGACAGGGGTCGAGACCCAGTACTTC
CASSVSGTGVETQYF
>once|TRBV5-1|TRBD1|TRBJ1-3
TGCGCCAGCAGCCCACAAGGACAGGGTGGCTCATATGGAAACACCATATATTTT
CASSPQGQGGSYGNTIYF
>-|TRBV6-1|TRBD1|TRBJ1-2
TGTGCCAGCAGGGACAGGGGGTACAAAGGCTACACCTTC
CASRDRGYKGYTF
>-|TRBV30|TRBD2|TRBJ2-3
TGTGCCTGGACTAGCGGGGGTAGAGATACGCAGTATTTT
CAWTSGGRDTQYF
>-|TRBV5-4|-|TRBJ2-2
TGTGCCAGCAGCTTGCCTTCCGGGGAGCTGTTTTTT
CASSLPSGELFF
>-|TRBV7-2|TRBD2|TRBJ2-1
TGTGCCAGCAGCCATAGCGGGGCCAAGTGGTTTCAGTTCTTC
CASSHSGAKWFQFF